This is a list of T cell receptor beta chains from one sample in a study of T cells after yellow fever vaccination. TCRdb redid the calling of the 5' RACE reads with MiXCR, one entry per CDR3 protein. Found here are tens of thousands of distinct CDR3 sequences, approximately 6.1% of them singletons; the top ten hold about 40%. Specimen: CD8+ T cells sorted from PBMCs, collected about 49 days after the first yellow fever vaccination. These receptors came from a young man who received the YFV17D yellow fever vaccine. The CDR3 runs from the conserved cysteine through the conserved F or W. A D gene is named only where the DNA matches it firmly. The listing skips clone size in some rows; elsewhere it reads once, few, many or a size class.

v_gene,len,d_gene,abundance,j_gene,CDR3aa,CDR3nt
TRBV6-4,16,TRBD2,many,TRBJ2-3,CASSDSASGGADTQYF,TGTGCCAGCAGTGACTCGGCTAGCGGGGGAGCAGATACGCAGTATTTT
TRBV7-9,13,TRBD1,many,TRBJ1-6,CASRDRAWSPLHF,TGTGCCAGCAGGGACAGGGCATGGTCACCCCTCCACTTT
TRBV21-1,14,NA,many,TRBJ2-7,CASSKDEGSYEQYF,TGTGCCAGCAGCAAGGACGAGGGCTCCTACGAGCAGTACTTC
TRBV11-2,11,NA,NA,TRBJ2-7,CASSWYYEQYF,TGTGCCAGCAGCTGGTATTACGAGCAGTACTTC
TRBV7-9,14,TRBD1,NA,TRBJ1-1,CALPGQGDGTEAFF,TGTGCCTTACCGGGACAGGGGGATGGGACTGAAGCTTTCTTT
TRBV5-1,15,TRBD1,many,TRBJ1-5,CASSIGTDSNQPQHF,TGCGCCAGCAGCATAGGGACAGATAGCAATCAGCCCCAGCATTTT
TRBV5-4,16,NA,NA,TRBJ2-1,CASSLVTGPSYNEQFF,TGTGCCAGCAGCTTGGTCACGGGGCCCTCCTACAATGAGCAGTTCTTC
TRBV9,16,TRBD2,NA,TRBJ2-3,CASSEGTSGATDTQYF,TGTGCCAGCAGCGAGGGGACTAGCGGGGCCACAGATACGCAGTATTTT
TRBV25-1,14,NA,NA,TRBJ2-3,CASRSNEGTDTQYF,TGTGCCAGCAGGAGCAATGAGGGGACAGATACGCAGTATTTT
TRBV29-1,14,NA,NA,TRBJ2-2,CSVDTRTGTGELFF,TGCAGCGTGGACACTAGAACAGGGACCGGGGAGCTGTTTTTT
TRBV7-3,15,NA,many,TRBJ2-2,CASSQPDSSTGELFF,TGTGCCAGCAGCCAACCCGACTCAAGCACCGGGGAGCTGTTTTTT
TRBV4-3,14,NA,few,TRBJ1-1,CASSTYKMNTEAFF,TGCGCCAGCTCGACCTACAAGATGAACACTGAAGCTTTCTTT
TRBV4-3,17,TRBD1,NA,TRBJ2-7,CASSQDPQGVTSYEQYF,TGCGCCAGCAGCCAAGATCCCCAGGGGGTCACATCCTACGAGCAGTACTTC
TRBV25-1,12,NA,few,TRBJ2-1,CASSEFHNEQFF,TGTGCCAGCAGTGAATTCCACAATGAGCAGTTCTTC
TRBV27,13,NA,many,TRBJ1-1,CASSLSGGAGAFF,TGTGCCAGCAGTTTAAGTGGGGGGGCCGGGGCTTTCTTT
TRBV20-1,16,NA,NA,TRBJ2-7,CSATPNRWTEDYEQYF,TGCAGTGCTACCCCAAACCGTTGGACAGAAGACTACGAGCAGTACTTC
TRBV7-6,14,NA,few,TRBJ2-2,CASTQGPETGELFF,TGTGCCAGCACACAGGGACCAGAGACCGGGGAGCTGTTTTTT
TRBV5-1,16,TRBD2,many,TRBJ2-7,CASSLASGGRRYEQYF,TGCGCCAGCAGCTTGGCCAGCGGGGGCCGAAGGTACGAGCAGTACTTC
TRBV5-1,15,NA,many,TRBJ1-1,CASSWDVDLNTEAFF,TGCGCCAGCAGCTGGGACGTCGACTTGAACACTGAAGCTTTCTTT
TRBV9,14,NA,NA,TRBJ2-3,CASSEAGASDTQYF,TGTGCCAGCAGCGAGGCAGGGGCTTCAGATACGCAGTATTTT
TRBV5-5,17,NA,many,TRBJ2-3,CASSLGPRGSRTDTQYF,TGTGCCAGCAGCTTGGGTCCAAGGGGCAGTCGCACAGATACGCAGTATTTT
TRBV7-8,16,TRBD2,few,TRBJ2-1,CASSPNTGGAGGEQFF,TGTGCCAGCAGCCCCAACACGGGGGGGGCCGGCGGTGAGCAGTTCTTC
TRBV29-1,14,NA,many,TRBJ2-2,CSVEGRTNTGELFF,TGCAGCGTTGAGGGTCGGACGAACACCGGGGAGCTGTTTTTT
TRBV29-1,14,NA,NA,TRBJ2-5,CSVEETGRGETQYF,TGCAGCGTTGAAGAGACGGGGAGAGGGGAGACCCAGTACTTC
TRBV20-1,13,NA,many,TRBJ2-2,CSARQGNTGELFF,TGCAGTGCTAGGCAGGGTAACACCGGGGAGCTGTTTTTT
TRBV7-6,17,TRBD1,many,TRBJ1-1,CASSATGGYPPNTEAFF,TGTGCCAGCAGCGCAACAGGGGGCTACCCTCCGAACACTGAAGCTTTCTTT
TRBV7-9,13,NA,few,TRBJ2-1,CASSFSGVDEQFF,TGTGCCAGCAGCTTTTCGGGGGTCGATGAGCAGTTCTTC
TRBV5-5,14,NA,many,TRBJ2-1,CASSWVSGHNEQFF,TGTGCCAGCAGCTGGGTCTCGGGACACAATGAGCAGTTCTTC
TRBV12-3/TRBV12-4,16,TRBD2,NA,TRBJ2-3,CASSATSGGTTDTQYF,TGTGCCAGCAGTGCAACTAGCGGGGGGACCACAGATACGCAGTATTTT
TRBV20-1,15,TRBD2,many,TRBJ2-2,CSARREGRYTGELFF,TGCAGTGCTAGGAGGGAGGGAAGGTACACCGGGGAGCTGTTTTTT
TRBV3-1,15,NA,few,TRBJ2-7,CASSQGPGFSYEQYF,TGTGCCAGCAGCCAAGGGCCAGGGTTCTCCTACGAGCAGTACTTC
TRBV7-2,16,NA,few,TRBJ2-7,CASSLSNTGYPYEQYF,TGTGCCAGCAGCTTATCCAATACGGGGTACCCCTACGAGCAGTACTTC
TRBV29-1,14,NA,many,TRBJ2-1,CSVASGGDHNEQFF,TGCAGCGTAGCGTCCGGGGGAGATCACAATGAGCAGTTCTTC
TRBV5-1,13,NA,many,TRBJ1-1,CASRSSLNTEAFF,TGCGCCAGCAGATCATCCTTGAACACTGAAGCTTTCTTT
TRBV7-9,15,TRBD1,many,TRBJ2-3,CASSFRGQGADTQYF,TGTGCCAGCAGCTTCCGAGGACAGGGCGCAGATACGCAGTATTTT
TRBV12-3/TRBV12-4,15,NA,many,TRBJ1-5,CASSLLPGVDQPQHF,TGTGCCAGCAGTTTATTGCCAGGGGTTGATCAGCCCCAGCATTTT
TRBV6-1,13,NA,few,TRBJ2-1,CASTGGLSHRQFF,TGTGCCAGCACAGGGGGACTCTCTCACCGGCAGTTCTTC
TRBV5-1,15,TRBD2,few,TRBJ2-1,CASSPGLAGVNEQFF,TGCGCCAGCAGCCCCGGACTAGCGGGGGTCAATGAGCAGTTCTTC
TRBV7-9,11,NA,many,TRBJ2-7,CASSRQGGEYF,TGTGCCAGCAGCCGACAGGGAGGAGAATACTTC
TRBV5-5,14,NA,many,TRBJ2-3,CASSDGTEADTQYF,TGTGCCAGCAGCGACGGGACGGAAGCTGATACGCAGTATTTT
TRBV7-9,16,NA,many,TRBJ2-1,CASSKASGGLLEEQFF,TGTGCCAGCAGCAAGGCCTCCGGGGGGCTACTTGAGGAGCAGTTCTTC
TRBV4-1,13,NA,many,TRBJ2-5,CASSQRQGETQYF,TGCGCCAGCAGCCAAAGGCAGGGAGAGACCCAGTACTTC
TRBV5-4,12,NA,few,TRBJ2-3,CASRSSTDTQYF,TGTGCCAGCAGGTCTAGCACAGATACGCAGTATTTT
TRBV5-5,15,NA,many,TRBJ2-1,CASSPEWGALNEQFF,TGTGCCAGCAGCCCGGAGTGGGGAGCGTTGAATGAGCAGTTCTTC
TRBV15,15,NA,few,TRBJ1-6,CATSRDAGVLSPLHF,TGTGCCACCAGCAGAGATGCGGGGGTTCTTTCACCCCTCCACTTT